Shown below are 11 T cell receptor beta chains from a single sample sequenced in a study of blood T cell repertoires in COVID-19 (dated by TCRdb to about 2020). Libraries were made using the immunoSEQ multiplex PCR assay. Sourced from immuneACCESS, this table was stored by TCRdb with only in-frame sequences that have V and J called. A share of the clones is absent; for the studies checked, an unresolved V gene accounts for under half, and the remainder has no known explanation. The sample records about 380,000 clones, approximately 77% of which are singletons. Clones ranked in the top ten supply around 1% of the sample. Material: peripheral blood. All receptors derive from a human donor with acute or convalescent COVID-19. The donor label of this sample is uncertain.

The chain uses TRBV28 and TRBJ1-6; TRBD1 might be the D (5 bases). V was trimmed by 6 bases and J by 1 base, leaving 13 bases between them. The CDR3 sequence is 16 residues long. CDR1 and CDR2 (germline): MDHEN, SYDVKM. The CDR3 nucleotides read TGTGCCAGCAGCTCCGCCGGGGGGTCCTATAATTCACCCCTCCACTTT. Encoded protein: CASSSAGGSYNSPLHF.

The table lists this clone with a few counts. This sample includes further DNA sequences coding for the same CDR3. The J gene is TRBJ1-2, the V gene TRBV29-1, with 7 bases matching TRBD1. The V and J ends lost 4 bases and 0 bases, in that order; junction bases with no gene match: 2. This CDR3 region has 13 residues. In germline, CDR1 is SQVTM, CDR2 ANQGSEA. This chain's CDR3 is CSVGTGPNYGYTF. In nucleotides, the CDR3 is TGCAGCGTTGGGACAGGCCCTAACTATGGCTACACCTTC. The complete variable domain, with remaining parts taken from reference TRBV29-1 and TRBJ1-2, reads SAVISQKPSRDICQRGTSLTIQCQVDSQVTMMFWYRQQPGQSLTLIATANQGSEATYESGFVIDKFPISRPNLTFSTLTVSNMSPEDSSIYLCSVGTGPNYGYTFGSGTRLTVV.

The chain employs TRBV5-6 and TRBJ2-1; maybe TRBD2 (6 bases). This CDR3 comprises 15 residues. The germline V gene encodes CDR1 SGHDT and CDR2 YYEEEE. Trimming stripped 3 bases from V and 12 bases from J, with 22 bases between. The CDR3 here is CASSSFYGSNILQFF. In nucleotides, the CDR3 is TGTGCCAGCAGCTCCTTTTACGGGAGCAACATCTTGCAGTTCTTC.

This clone was counted only a few times. This rearrangement joins TRBV6-5 to TRBJ1-6; D might be TRBD1 (6 bases). Germline V gene data show CDR1 as MNHEY and CDR2 as SVGAGI. V lost 4 bases and J 10 bases, leaving 11 bases between the germline ends. This CDR3 is built from 13 residues. CDR3 bases: TGTGCCAGCAGTTTCACAGGGAACTCACCCCTCCACTTT. Its protein is CASSFTGNSPLHF.

The V call is TRBV7-6, the J call TRBJ2-1; 10 nucleotides match TRBD1. Germline CDR1 reads SGHVS; CDR2 reads FNYEAQ. The CDR3 loop spans 16 amino acids. The V gene end was trimmed by 5 bases and the J gene end by 7 bases; junction bases not matched to a gene: 11. CDR3 nucleotides: TGTGCCAGCAGCCGGGGAACGACAGGGGGCTCGAATGAGCAGTTCTTC. This translates into CASSRGTTGGSNEQFF.

This chain links TRBV10-2 with TRBJ1-1; maybe TRBD1 (6 bases). The germline V and J ends were trimmed by 1 base and 10 bases, with 13 bases remaining between them. Germline V gene sequence: CDR1 WSHSY, CDR2 SAAADI. This CDR3 spans 13 amino acids. The CDR3 DNA sequence: TGCGCCAGCAGTGAGTTTGGGCAGGGGCCAGCTTTCTTT. Its translation: CASSEFGQGPAFF.

CDR3 sequence (DNA): TGTGCCAGTGGTGATCGCGGGGATGAAAAACTGTTTTTT. It encodes CASGDRGDEKLFF. V usage is TRBV2 and J usage is TRBJ1-4; D remains ambiguous. The CDR3 covers 13 residues. The germline V gene encodes CDR1 SNHLY and CDR2 FYNNEI. Trimming removed 9 bases at V and 6 bases at J, with 14 bases between.

The V and J genes are TRBV7-2 and TRBJ2-1; TRBD2 might be the D (6 bases). The length of the CDR3 is 15 residues. Germline CDR1 reads SGHTA; CDR2 reads FQGNSA. V shed 2 bases and J shed 0 bases, with 8 bases lying between them. For the CDR3, the DNA is TGTGCCAGCAGCTTAAGGGACTTCTCCTACAATGAGCAGTTCTTC. This codes for CASSLRDFSYNEQFF.

This clone was found a few times. This sequence joins TRBV5-1 and TRBJ1-1; 9 nucleotides align to TRBD1. CDR3 length: 13 residues. Germline CDR1 reads SGHRS; CDR2 reads YFSETQ. V shed 0 bases, J shed 10 bases, and the junction held 4 bases outside the gene matches. The CDR3 DNA reads as TGCGCCAGCAGCTTGGAGGGACAGGGTTCAGCTTTCTTT. As protein: CASSLEGQGSAFF.

This clone was detected only once. V usage is TRBV20-1 and J usage is TRBJ2-3; D gene uncertain. V lost 0 bases to trimming and J lost 5 bases, with 3 bases between them. Germline CDR1 reads DFQATT; CDR2 reads SNEGSKA (reference sequence). CDR3 size: 11 residues. This chain's CDR3 is CSARDKDTQYF. CDR3 nucleotide sequence: TGCAGTGCTAGAGACAAAGATACGCAGTATTTT.

The CDR3 nucleotides are TGCGCCAGCAGCCCCCGACAGGGGGAAAACATTCAGTACTTC. It is translated as CASSPRQGENIQYF. V gene TRBV5-1 combines with J gene TRBJ2-4, with 9 positions matching TRBD1. Germline V CDR1 and CDR2: SGHRS, YFSETQ. CDR3 length: 14 amino acids. The trim removed 4 bases at V and 5 bases at J, leaving 4 bases unmatched. Variable domain in full (rest from reference TRBV5-1 and TRBJ2-4): KAGVTQTPRYLIKTRGQQVTLSCSPISGHRSVSWYQQTPGQGLQFLFEYFSETQRNKGNFPGRFSGRQFSNSRSEMNVSTLELGDSALYLCASSPRQGENIQYFGAGTRLSVL.